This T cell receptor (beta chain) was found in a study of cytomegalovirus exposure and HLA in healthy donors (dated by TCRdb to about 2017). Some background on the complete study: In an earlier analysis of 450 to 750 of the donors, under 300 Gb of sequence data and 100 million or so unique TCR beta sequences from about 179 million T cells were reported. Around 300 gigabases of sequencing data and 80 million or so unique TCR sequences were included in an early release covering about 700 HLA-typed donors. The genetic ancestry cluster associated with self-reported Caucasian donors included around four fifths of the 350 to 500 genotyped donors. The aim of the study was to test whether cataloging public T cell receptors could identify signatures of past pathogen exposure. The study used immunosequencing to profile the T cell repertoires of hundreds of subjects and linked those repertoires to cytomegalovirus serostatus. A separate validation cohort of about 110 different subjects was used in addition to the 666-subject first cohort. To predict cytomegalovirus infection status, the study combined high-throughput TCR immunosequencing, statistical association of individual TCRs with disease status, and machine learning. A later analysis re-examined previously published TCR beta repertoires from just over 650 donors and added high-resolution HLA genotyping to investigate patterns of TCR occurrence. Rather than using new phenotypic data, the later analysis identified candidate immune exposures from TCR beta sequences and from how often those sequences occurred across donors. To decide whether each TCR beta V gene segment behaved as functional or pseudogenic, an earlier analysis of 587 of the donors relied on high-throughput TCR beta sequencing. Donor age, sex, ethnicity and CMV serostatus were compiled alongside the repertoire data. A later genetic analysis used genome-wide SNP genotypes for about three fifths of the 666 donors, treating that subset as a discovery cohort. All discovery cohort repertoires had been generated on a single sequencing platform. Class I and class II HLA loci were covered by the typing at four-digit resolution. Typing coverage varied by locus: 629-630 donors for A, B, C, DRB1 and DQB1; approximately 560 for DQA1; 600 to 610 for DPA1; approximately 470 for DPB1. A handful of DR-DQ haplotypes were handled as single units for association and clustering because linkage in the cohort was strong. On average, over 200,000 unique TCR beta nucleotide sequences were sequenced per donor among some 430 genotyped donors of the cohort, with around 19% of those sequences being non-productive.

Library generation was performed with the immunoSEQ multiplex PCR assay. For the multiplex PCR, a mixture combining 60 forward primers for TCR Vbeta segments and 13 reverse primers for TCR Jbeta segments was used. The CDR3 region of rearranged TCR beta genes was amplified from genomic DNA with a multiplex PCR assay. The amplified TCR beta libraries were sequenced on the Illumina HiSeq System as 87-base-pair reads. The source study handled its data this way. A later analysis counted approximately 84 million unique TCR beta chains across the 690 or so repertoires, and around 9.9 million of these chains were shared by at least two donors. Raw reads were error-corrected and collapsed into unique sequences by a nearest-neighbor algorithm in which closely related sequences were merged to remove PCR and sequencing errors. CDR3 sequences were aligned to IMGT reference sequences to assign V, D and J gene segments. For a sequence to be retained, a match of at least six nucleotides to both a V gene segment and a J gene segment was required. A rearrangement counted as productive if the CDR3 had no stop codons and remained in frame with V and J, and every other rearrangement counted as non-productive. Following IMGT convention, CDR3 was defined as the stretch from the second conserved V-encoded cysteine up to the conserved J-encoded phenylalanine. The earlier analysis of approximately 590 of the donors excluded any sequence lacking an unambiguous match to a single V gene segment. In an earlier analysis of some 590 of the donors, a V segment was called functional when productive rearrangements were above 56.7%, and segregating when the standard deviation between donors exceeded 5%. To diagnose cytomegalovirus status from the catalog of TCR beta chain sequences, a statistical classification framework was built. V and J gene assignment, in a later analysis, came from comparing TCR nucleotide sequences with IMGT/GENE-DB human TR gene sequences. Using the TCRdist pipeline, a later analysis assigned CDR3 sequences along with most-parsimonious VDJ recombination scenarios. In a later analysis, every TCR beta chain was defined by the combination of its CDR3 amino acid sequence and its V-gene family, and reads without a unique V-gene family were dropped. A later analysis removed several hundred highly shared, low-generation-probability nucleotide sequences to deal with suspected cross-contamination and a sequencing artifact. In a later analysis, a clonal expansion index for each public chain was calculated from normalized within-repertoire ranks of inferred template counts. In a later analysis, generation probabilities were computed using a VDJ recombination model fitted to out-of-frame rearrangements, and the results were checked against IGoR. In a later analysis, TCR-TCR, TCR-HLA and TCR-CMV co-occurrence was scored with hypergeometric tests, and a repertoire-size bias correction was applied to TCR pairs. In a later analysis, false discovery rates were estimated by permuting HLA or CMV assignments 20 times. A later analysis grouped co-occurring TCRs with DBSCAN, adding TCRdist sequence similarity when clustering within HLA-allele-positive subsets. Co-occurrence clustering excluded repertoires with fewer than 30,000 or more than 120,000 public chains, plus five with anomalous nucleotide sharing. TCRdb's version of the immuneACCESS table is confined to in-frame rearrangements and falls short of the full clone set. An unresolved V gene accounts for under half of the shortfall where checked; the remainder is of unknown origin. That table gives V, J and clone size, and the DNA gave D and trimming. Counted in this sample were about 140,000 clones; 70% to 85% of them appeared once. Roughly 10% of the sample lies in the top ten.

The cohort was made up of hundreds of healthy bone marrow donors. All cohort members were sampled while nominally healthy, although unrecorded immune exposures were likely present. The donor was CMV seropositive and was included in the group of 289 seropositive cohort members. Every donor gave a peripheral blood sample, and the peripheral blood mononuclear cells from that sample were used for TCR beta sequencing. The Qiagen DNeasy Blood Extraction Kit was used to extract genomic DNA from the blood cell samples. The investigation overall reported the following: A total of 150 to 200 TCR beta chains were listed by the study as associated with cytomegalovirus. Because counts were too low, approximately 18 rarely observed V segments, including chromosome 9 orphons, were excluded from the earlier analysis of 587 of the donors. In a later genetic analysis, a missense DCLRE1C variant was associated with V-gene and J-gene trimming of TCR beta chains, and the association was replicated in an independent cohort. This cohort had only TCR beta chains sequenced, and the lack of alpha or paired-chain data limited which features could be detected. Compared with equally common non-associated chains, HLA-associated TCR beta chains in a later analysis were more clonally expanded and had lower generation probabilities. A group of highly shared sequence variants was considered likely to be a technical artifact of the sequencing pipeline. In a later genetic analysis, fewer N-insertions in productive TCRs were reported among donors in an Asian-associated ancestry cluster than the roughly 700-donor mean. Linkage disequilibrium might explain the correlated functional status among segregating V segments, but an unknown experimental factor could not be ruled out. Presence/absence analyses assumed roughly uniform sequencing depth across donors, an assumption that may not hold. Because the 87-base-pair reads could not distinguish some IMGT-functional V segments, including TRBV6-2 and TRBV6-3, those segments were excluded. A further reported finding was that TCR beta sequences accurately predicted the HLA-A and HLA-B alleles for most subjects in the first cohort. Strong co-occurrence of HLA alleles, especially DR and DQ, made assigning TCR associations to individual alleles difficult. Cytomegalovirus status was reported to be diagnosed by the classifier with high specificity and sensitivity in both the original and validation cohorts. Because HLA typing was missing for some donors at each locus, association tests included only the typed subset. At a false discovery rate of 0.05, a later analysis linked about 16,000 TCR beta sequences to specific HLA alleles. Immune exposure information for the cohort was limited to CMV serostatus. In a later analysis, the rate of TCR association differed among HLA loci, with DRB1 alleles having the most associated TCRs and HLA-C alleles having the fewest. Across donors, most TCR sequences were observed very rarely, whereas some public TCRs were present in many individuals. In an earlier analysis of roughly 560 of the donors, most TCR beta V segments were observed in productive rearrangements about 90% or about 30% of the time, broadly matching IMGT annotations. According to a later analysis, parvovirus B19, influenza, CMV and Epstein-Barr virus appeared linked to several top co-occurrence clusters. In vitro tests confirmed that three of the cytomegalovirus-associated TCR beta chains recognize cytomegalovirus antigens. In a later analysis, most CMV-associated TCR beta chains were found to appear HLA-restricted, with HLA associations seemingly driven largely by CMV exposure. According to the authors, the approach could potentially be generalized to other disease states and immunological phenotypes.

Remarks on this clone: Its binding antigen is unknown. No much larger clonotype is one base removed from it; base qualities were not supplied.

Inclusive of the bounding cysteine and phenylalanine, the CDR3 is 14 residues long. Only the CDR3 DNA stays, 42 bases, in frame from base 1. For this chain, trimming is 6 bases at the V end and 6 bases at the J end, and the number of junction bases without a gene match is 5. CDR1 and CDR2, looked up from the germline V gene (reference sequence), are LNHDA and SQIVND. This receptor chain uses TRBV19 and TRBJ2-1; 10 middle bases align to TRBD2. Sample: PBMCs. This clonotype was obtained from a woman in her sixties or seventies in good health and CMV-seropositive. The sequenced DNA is TGTGCCAGTAGGGATAGCGGGAGGCGCAATGAGCAGTTCTTC. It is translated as CASRDSGRRNEQFF.